The 9 T cell receptor beta chains in this list originate from one sample, sequenced in a study of blood T cells in healthy people across ages. A second about 7 to 11 cycle PCR used barcoded and J-beta primers. Each CDR3 protein is one row after TCRdb ran MiXCR on the 5' RACE reads. The sample records under 1,000,000 distinct CDR3 sequences, about 34% being singletons. The sample comprised blood. All receptors come from a man younger than 35 in good health.

V is TRBV7-2 and J is TRBJ2-4; D possibly corresponds to TRBD1 (5 bases). Germline V gives CDR1 SGHTA, CDR2 FQGNSA. The ends were cut back, 5 bases at V and 12 bases at J, with 11 bases in the middle. The CDR3 is 11 amino acids. In nucleotides, the CDR3 is TGTGCCAGCAGCGCAGGGTATTATCAGTACTTC. It translates to CASSAGYYQYF. The full variable domain, its missing parts supplied by reference TRBV7-2 and TRBJ2-4, is GAGVSQSPSNKVTEKGKDVELRCDPISGHTALYWYRQSLGQGLEFLIYFQGNSAPDKSGLPSDRFSAERTGGSVSTLTIQRTQQEDSAVYLCASSAGYYQYFGAGTRLSVL.

This clonotype was counted at least ten times. V is TRBV6-5 and J is TRBJ2-3, with TRBD2 identical over 7 bases. The CDR3 totals 15 residues. After removal of 7 bases from V and 2 bases from J, the junction contained 9 bases not matched to a gene. The V gene's germline CDR1 is MNHEY and CDR2 SVGAGI. The CDR3 coding sequence is TGTGCCAGCATGTCTGCCGGGACTACCACAGATACGCAGTATTTT. Translation: CASMSAGTTTDTQYF.

The rearrangement uses TRBV9 and TRBJ1-5, with D possibly matching TRBD1 (5 bases). Germline CDR1 and CDR2: SGDLS and YYNGEE. The CDR3 spans 15 residues. V was cut by 4 bases and J by 4 bases, with 15 bases left in between. CDR3: CASSPLTDLNQPQHF. Here the CDR3 DNA reads TGTGCCAGCAGCCCGTTGACAGACTTAAATCAGCCCCAGCATTTT.

This rearrangement joins TRBV7-9 to TRBJ2-5, with no clear D. The CDR3 consists of 15 residues. With 5 bases removed from V and 4 bases from J, the gap between germline ends came to 17 bases. Germline V CDR1 and CDR2: SEHNR, FQNEAQ (reference sequence). Written as DNA, the CDR3 is TGTGCCAGCAGCCCTCCGCGAGGCCCCAGAGAGACCCAGTACTTC. Its translation: CASSPPRGPRETQYF. Looking up the rest from reference TRBV7-9 and TRBJ2-5 gives the full variable domain: DTGVSQNPRHKITKRGQNVTFRCDPISEHNRLYWYRQTLGQGPEFLTYFQNEAQLEKSRLLSDRFSAERPKGSFSTLEIQRTEQGDSAMYLCASSPPRGPRETQYFGPGTRLLVL.

The V and J genes are TRBV6-1 and TRBJ2-3; 7 bases line up with TRBD2. This CDR3 is built from 13 residues. CDR1 is MNHNS and CDR2 is SASEGT in the germline V gene. The V segment lost 2 bases and the J segment 6 bases; nucleotides outside the gene matches: 2. The CDR3 DNA follows: TGTGCCAGCAGTGAATTGGGGGGGGATACGCAGTATTTT. Translation: CASSELGGDTQYF.

The chain recombines TRBV10-3 with TRBJ1-4; D is unresolved. There are 14 residues in the CDR3. V lost 2 bases to trimming and J lost 0 bases, with 4 bases between them. CDR1 and CDR2 (germline): ENHRY, SYGVKD. As DNA, the CDR3 is TGTGCCATCAGTGAGGTTGCAACTAATGAAAAACTGTTTTTT. It yields the protein CAISEVATNEKLFF.

This clonotype has a handful of counts. The chain recombines TRBV14 with TRBJ2-1; D is possibly TRBD2 (5 bases). CDR3 length: 15 amino acids. CDR1 is SGHDN, CDR2 FVKESK, per germline. V gave up 4 bases and J gave up 0 bases, with 10 bases separating them. The CDR3 loop reads CASSPWEHSYNEQFF. CDR3 nucleotides: TGTGCCAGCAGCCCCTGGGAGCACTCCTACAATGAGCAGTTCTTC.

This clonotype turned up a few times. The V and J genes are TRBV5-5 and TRBJ2-3, with D possibly called TRBD1 or TRBD2 (5 bases each). Germline V lookup: CDR1 SGHKS, CDR2 YYEKEE (reference sequence). The V and J ends lost 4 bases and 8 bases respectively, with 11 bases between them. The CDR3 length is 12 residues. The CDR3 bases are TGTGCCAGCAGCGACGGGGCGGTTACGCAGTATTTT. This sequence encodes CASSDGAVTQYF.

Details on this clonotype: A much larger clone differs by one base, so this may be a read error. This rearrangement joins TRBV11-2 to TRBJ2-1, with TRBD2 as a possible D gene (6 bases). This CDR3 spans 15 amino acids. Germline CDR1 is SGHAT and CDR2 is FQNNGV. The CDR3 spells CASSWTKGPYDEQFF. The DNA for the CDR3 is TGTGCCAGCAGCTGGACTAAGGGCCCCTACGATGAGCAGTTCTTC.